This note documents a single TCR beta chain sequence. The data were obtained in a study of CD8+ T cells in alopecia areata. The authors extracted RNA and reverse transcribed it into cDNA as the sequencing template. Sequencing used immunoSEQ multiplex PCR; TCRdb keeps in-frame clones, though not all of them. The sample has 150,000 to 200,000 clones; 60% are singletons. Treatment indicated: oral pan-JAK inhibitor, 5-10 mg twice daily. Here the sequenced sample was CD4+ T cells sorted from blood, taken at week 24, from a patient treated with tofacitinib. This TCR was sampled from a human donor with alopecia areata.

The CDR3 bases are TGCAGCGTTGAAGCTAGCGGGGGATACAATGAGCAGTTCTTC. It yields the protein CSVEASGGYNEQFF. The V call is TRBV29-1, the J call TRBJ2-1, with 10 positions matching TRBD2. Unmatched junction bases numbered 1, after V lost 1 base and J lost 4 bases. This CDR3 has 14 amino acids. Germline V gene data show CDR1 as SQVTM and CDR2 as ANQGSEA.